The clone carrying this T cell receptor beta chain was counted ten times or more. This entry belongs to a study of CD8+CD57+ T cells in acquired aplastic anemia. The TCR beta profiling, which covered VDJ combination and CDR3 sequence, was carried out using genomic DNA as the template. Via MiXCR, TCRdb re-called the reads, giving one row per CDR3 protein. The table has 180,000 or so distinct CDR3 sequences, about half seen once. Patients chosen for sequencing had CD8+CD57+ cells that had expanded, as shown by flow cytometry. Everyone among the patients had severe acquired aplastic anemia. This clonotype was obtained from a human donor with aplastic anemia. The sample consisted of sorted CD4+, CD8+, or CD8+CD57+ T cells (not recorded which) from PBMCs.

CDR3 DNA: TGCGCCAGCAGCTTGCTACTAGCGGGAGCGGGCGAGACCCAGTACTTC. It specifies CASSLLLAGAGETQYF. V usage is TRBV5-1 and J usage is TRBJ2-5; 11 positions agree with TRBD2. This CDR3 comprises 16 residues. CDR1 is SGHRS, CDR2 YFSETQ, per germline. V shed 1 base, J shed 5 bases, and the junction held 7 bases outside the gene matches. The full variable domain, in which reference TRBV5-1 and TRBJ2-5 provide the parts outside the CDR3, is KAGVTQTPRYLIKTRGQQVTLSCSPISGHRSVSWYQQTPGQGLQFLFEYFSETQRNKGNFPGRFSGRQFSNSRSEMNVSTLELGDSALYLCASSLLLAGAGETQYFGPGTRLLVL.